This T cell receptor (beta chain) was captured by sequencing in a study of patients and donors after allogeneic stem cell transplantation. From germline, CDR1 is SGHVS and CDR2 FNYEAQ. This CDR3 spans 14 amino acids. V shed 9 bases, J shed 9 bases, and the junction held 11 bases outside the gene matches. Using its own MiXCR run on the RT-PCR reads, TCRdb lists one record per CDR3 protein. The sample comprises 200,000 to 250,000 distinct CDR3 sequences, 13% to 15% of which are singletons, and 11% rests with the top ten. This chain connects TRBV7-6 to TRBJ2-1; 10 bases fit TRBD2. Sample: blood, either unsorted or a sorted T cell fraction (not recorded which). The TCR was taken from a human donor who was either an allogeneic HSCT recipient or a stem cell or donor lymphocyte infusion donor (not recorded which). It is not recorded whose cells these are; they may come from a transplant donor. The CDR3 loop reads CASRSGGAGGEQFF. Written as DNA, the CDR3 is TGTGCCAGTCGAAGCGGGGGGGCCGGGGGTGAGCAGTTCTTC.